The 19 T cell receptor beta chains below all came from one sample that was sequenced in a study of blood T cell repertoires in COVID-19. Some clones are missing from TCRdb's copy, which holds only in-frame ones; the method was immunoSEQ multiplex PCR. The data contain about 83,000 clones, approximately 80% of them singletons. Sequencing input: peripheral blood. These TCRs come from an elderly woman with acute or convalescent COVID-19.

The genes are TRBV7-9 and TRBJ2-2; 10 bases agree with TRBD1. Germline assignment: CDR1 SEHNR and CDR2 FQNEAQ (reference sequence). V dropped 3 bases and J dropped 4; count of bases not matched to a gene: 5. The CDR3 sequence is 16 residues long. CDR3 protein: CASSFATGGGTGELFF. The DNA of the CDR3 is TGTGCCAGCAGCTTTGCGACAGGGGGCGGCACCGGGGAGCTGTTTTTT.

The CDR3 nucleotides read TGTGCCAGCAGCTTCCGCCCCCTTGGGGGGGGGCTCCAAGAGACCCAGTACTTC. Its translation is CASSFRPLGGGLQETQYF. The rearrangement joins TRBV7-2 to TRBJ2-5; tentative D call: TRBD2 (7 bases). CDR1 and CDR2 from the germline V gene are SGHTA and FQGNSA. The CDR3 contains 18 residues. V shed 3 bases and J shed 1 base, with 21 bases lying between them.

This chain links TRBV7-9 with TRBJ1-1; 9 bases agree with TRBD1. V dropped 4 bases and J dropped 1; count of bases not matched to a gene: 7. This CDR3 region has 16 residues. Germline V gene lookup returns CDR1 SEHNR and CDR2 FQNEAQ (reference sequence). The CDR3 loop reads CASSSGQGSSNTEAFF. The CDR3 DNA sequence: TGTGCCAGCAGCTCAGGACAGGGGAGTTCGAACACTGAAGCTTTCTTT.

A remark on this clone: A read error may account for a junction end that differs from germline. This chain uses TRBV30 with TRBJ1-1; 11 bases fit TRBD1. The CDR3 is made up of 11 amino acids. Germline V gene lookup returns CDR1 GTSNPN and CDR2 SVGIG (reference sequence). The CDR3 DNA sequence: TGTGCCTGGAGTAGGACAGGGGGCGCGGGGTTT. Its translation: CAWSRTGGAGF.

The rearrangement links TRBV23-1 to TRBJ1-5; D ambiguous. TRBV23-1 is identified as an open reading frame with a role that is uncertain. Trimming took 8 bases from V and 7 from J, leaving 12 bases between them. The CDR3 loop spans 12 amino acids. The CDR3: CASQPGRQPQHF. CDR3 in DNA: TGCGCCAGCCAGCCGGGGAGACAGCCCCAGCATTTT.

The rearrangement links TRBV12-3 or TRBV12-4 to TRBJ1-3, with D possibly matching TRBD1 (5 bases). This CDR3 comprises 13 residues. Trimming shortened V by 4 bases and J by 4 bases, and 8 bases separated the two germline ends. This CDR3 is CASSSSGGNTIYF. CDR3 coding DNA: TGTGCCAGCAGTTCGTCAGGGGGAAACACCATATATTTT.

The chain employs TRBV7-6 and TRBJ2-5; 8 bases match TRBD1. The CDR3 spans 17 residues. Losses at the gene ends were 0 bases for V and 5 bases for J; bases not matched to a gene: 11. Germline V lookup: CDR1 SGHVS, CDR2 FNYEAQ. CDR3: CASSLASARGRGETQYF. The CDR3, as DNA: TGTGCCAGCAGCTTAGCATCGGCCAGGGGGCGCGGGGAGACCCAGTACTTC.

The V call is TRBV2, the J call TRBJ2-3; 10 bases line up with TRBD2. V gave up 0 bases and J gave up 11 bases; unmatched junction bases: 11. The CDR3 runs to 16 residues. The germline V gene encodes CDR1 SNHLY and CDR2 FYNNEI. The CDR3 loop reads CASSEARGLAGVLQYF. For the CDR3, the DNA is TGTGCCAGCAGTGAAGCCCGAGGGCTAGCGGGGGTCTTGCAGTATTTT.

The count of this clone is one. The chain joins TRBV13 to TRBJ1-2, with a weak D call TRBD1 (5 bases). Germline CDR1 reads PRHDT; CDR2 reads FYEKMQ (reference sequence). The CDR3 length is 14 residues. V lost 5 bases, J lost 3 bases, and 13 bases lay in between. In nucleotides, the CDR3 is TGTGCCAGCAGCAGACGGCAGGGTGACTATGGCTACACCTTC. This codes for CASSRRQGDYGYTF.

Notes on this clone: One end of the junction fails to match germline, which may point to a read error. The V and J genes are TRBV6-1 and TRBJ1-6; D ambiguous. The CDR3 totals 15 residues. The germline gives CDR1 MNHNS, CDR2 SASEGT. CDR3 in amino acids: CASSEGPRNNSPLHF. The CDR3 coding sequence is TGTGCCAGCAGCGAAGGTCCCAGAAATAATTCACCCCTCCACTTT.

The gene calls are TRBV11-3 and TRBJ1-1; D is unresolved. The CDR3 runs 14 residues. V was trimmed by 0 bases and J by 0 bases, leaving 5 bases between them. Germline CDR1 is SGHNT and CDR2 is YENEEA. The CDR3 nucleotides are TGTGCCAGCAGCTTAGACTTTCTGAACACTGAAGCTTTCTTT. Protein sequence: CASSLDFLNTEAFF.

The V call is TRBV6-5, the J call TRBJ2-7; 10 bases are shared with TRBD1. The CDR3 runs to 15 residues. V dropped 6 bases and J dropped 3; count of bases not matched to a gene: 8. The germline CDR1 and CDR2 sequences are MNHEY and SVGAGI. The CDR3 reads CASRLATGGLYEQYF. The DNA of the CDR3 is TGTGCCAGCAGACTCGCGACAGGGGGCCTCTACGAGCAGTACTTC.

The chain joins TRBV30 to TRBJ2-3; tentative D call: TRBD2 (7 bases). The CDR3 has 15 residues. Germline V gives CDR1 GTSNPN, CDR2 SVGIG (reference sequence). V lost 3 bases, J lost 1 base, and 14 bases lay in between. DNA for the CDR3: TGTGCCTGGAGGGTCGGGGGGCCGGGCACAGATACGCAGTATTTT. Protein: CAWRVGGPGTDTQYF.

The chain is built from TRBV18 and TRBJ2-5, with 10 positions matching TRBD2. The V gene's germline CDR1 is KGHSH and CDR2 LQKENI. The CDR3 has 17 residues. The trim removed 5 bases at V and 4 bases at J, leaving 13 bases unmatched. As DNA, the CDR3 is TGTGCCAGCTCATCCCGACGGAGCGGGGGGGTACTAGAGACCCAGTACTTC. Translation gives CASSSRRSGGVLETQYF.

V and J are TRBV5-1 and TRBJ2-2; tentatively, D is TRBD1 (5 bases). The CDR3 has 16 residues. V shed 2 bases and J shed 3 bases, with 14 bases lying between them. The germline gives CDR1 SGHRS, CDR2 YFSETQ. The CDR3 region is CASSLMTVGDTGELFF. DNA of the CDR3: TGCGCCAGCAGCTTAATGACAGTCGGCGACACCGGGGAGCTGTTTTTT.

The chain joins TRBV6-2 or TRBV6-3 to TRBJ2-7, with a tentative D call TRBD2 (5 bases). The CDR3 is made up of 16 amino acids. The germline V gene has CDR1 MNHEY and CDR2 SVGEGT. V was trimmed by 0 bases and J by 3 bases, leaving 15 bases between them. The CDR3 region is CASSYSIGLGSYEQYF. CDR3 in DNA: TGTGCCAGCAGTTACTCGATTGGTCTAGGGAGCTACGAGCAGTACTTC.

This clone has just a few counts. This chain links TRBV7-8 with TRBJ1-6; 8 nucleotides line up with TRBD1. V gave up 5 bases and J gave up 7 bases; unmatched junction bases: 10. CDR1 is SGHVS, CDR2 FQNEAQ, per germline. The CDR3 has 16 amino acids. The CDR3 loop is CASSSAGGAINSPLHF. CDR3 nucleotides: TGTGCCAGCAGCAGCGCAGGGGGCGCGATCAATTCACCCCTCCACTTT.

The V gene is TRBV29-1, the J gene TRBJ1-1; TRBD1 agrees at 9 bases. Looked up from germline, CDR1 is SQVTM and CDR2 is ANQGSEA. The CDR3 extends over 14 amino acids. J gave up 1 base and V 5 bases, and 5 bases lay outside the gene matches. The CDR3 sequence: CSVRPGQGNTEAFF. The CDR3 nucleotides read TGCAGCGTTCGCCCGGGACAGGGGAACACTGAAGCTTTCTTT. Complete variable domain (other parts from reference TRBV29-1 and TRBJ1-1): SAVISQKPSRDICQRGTSLTIQCQVDSQVTMMFWYRQQPGQSLTLIATANQGSEATYESGFVIDKFPISRPNLTFSTLTVSNMSPEDSSIYLCSVRPGQGNTEAFFGQGTRLTVV.

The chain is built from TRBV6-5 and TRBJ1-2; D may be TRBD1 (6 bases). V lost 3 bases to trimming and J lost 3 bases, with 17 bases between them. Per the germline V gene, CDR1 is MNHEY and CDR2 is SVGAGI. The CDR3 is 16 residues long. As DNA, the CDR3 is TGTGCCAGCAGTTATTCCCCCAGGGGAAAAGACTATGGCTACACCTTC. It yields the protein CASSYSPRGKDYGYTF.